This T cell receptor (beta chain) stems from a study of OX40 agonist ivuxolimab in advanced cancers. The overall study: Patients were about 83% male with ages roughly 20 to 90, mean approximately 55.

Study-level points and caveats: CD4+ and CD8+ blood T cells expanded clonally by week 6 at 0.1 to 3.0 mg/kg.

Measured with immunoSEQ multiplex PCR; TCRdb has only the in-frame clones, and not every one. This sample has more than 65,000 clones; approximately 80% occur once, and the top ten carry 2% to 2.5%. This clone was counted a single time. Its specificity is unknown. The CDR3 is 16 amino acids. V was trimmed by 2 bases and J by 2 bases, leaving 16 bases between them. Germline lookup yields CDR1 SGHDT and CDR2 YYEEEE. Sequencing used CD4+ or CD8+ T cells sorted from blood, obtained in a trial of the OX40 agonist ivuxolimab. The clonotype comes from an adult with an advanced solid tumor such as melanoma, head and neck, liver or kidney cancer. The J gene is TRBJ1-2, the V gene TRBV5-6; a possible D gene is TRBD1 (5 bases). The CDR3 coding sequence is TGTGCCAGCAGCTTCCGGGACCGGAGGGCGAACTATGGCTACACCTTC. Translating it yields CASSFRDRRANYGYTF.